This TCR beta chain was documented in a study of Graves' ophthalmopathy and Graves' hyperthyroidism. It was on clinical symptoms, serum thyroxine, TRAb, thyroid ultrasound and orbital computed tomography that diagnosis relied. Amplifying from RNA transcripts, the study obtained TCR beta CDR3 regions. HTBI primers were employed in first-round RT-PCR, then a second-round multiplex PCR followed. One entry per CDR3 protein, called by TCRdb with MiXCR from the multiplex PCR reads. The profile shows 560,000 or so distinct CDR3 sequences, about 40% of them singletons. There are many counts of this clonotype. Its antigen is currently unknown. Study observations and caveats: Sensitivity of approximately 70% and specificity of roughly 72% were achieved by the model that predicted ophthalmopathy progression.

This TCR derives from an adult man with Graves' hyperthyroidism. Input material: peripheral blood or thyroid tissue (not recorded which).

The CDR3 nucleotides are TGTGCCAGCAGCTGGGGACATATTAGCAATCAGCCCCAGCATTTT. It encodes CASSWGHISNQPQHF. The chain joins TRBV7-2 to TRBJ1-5, with TRBD1 as a possible D gene (6 bases). With 4 bases removed from V and 0 bases from J, the gap between germline ends came to 10 bases. Per the germline V gene, CDR1 is SGHTA and CDR2 is FQGNSA. The CDR3 totals 15 residues.